Following are 3 T cell receptor beta chains from one sample sequenced in a study of T cell repertoires in cytomegalovirus infection. TCRdb reprocessed the reads with MiXCR, giving one entry per CDR3 protein. The sample has nearly 550,000 distinct CDR3 sequences, 16% seen once. What was sequenced was CD8+ T cells from PBMCs. These receptors were taken from a human donor in good health (CMV status not recorded). Some clones in this sample may be carry-over from other donors' samples.

This clonotype appeared once. In DNA, the CDR3 is TGTGCCAGCAGTTACTCGGAAGGGACTGGCTACTACGAGCAGTACTTC. Residues: CASSYSEGTGYYEQYF. The J gene is TRBJ2-7, the V gene TRBV6-6; TRBD2 might be the D (6 bases). V gave up 0 bases and J gave up 3 bases, with 15 bases separating them. From germline, CDR1 is MNHNY and CDR2 SVGAGI (reference sequence). The CDR3 totals 16 residues.

Turning to this clonotype: This may come from a read error, since a much larger clone is one base off. V gene TRBV11-1 combines with J gene TRBJ2-7, with D perhaps given as TRBD1 or TRBD2 (5 bases each). V was shortened by 7 bases and J by 7 bases, with 20 bases between the two germline ends. The V gene's germline CDR1 is SGHAT and CDR2 FQDESV (reference sequence). The CDR3 extends over 14 amino acids. The CDR3 spells CASTWGTGADEQYF. CDR3 DNA: TGTGCCAGCACCTGGGGAACCGGGGCGGATGAGCAGTACTTC.

This clonotype appeared a few times. The gene calls are TRBV5-1 and TRBJ2-1, with 9 bases that match TRBD2. The CDR3 loop spans 15 amino acids. Germline V gene sequence: CDR1 SGHRS, CDR2 YFSETQ. The ends lost 2 bases at V and 5 bases at J; junction bases unmatched: 5. CDR3 DNA: TGCGCCAGCAGCTTAATAGCGGGAGAAAACAATGAGCAGTTCTTC. Translated: CASSLIAGENNEQFF.